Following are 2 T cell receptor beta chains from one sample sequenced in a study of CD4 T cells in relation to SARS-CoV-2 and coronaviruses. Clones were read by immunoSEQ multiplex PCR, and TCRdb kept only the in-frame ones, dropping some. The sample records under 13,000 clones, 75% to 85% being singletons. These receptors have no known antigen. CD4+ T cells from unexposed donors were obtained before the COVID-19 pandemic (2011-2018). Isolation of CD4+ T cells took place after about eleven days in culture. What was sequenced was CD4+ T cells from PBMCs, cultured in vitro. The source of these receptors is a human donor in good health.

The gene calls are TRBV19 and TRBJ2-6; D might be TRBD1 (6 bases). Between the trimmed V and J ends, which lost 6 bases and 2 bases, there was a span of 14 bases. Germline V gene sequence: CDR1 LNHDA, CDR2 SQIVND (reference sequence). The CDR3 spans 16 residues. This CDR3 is CASSATEGAGANVLTF. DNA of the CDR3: TGTGCCAGTAGCGCCACCGAGGGGGCTGGGGCCAACGTCCTGACTTTC.

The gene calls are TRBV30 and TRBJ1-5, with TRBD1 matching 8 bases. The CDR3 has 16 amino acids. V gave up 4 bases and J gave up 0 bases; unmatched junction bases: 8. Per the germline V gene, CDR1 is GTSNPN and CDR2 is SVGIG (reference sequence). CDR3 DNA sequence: TGTGCCTGGAATCCGGGACAGGCACATAGCAATCAGCCCCAGCATTTT. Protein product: CAWNPGQAHSNQPQHF.